The 21 T cell receptor beta chains below were found in one sample sequenced in a study of shared clonotypes between healthy human individuals. Clones were read by immunoSEQ multiplex PCR, and TCRdb kept only the in-frame ones, dropping some. Of around 2,000,000 clones listed, 85% to 95% were seen once; the top ten hold 0.13%. Sequenced material: naive CD4+ T cells sorted from blood. The sample's subset: CD45RA+ positively selected. All receptors derive from a man aged 18-30 years in good health.

The chain is built from TRBV2 and TRBJ1-1, with D maybe TRBD1 (6 bases). The V and J ends lost 5 bases and 3 bases respectively, with 7 bases between them. CDR1 is SNHLY, CDR2 FYNNEI, per germline. This CDR3 is built from 12 residues. The CDR3 DNA reads TGTGCCAGCAGTCAGGGGTACACTGAAGCTTTCTTT. Translated: CASSQGYTEAFF.

The V gene is TRBV6-1, the J gene TRBJ2-5; possibly TRBD1 or TRBD2 for D (5 bases each). CDR3 size: 13 residues. CDR1 is MNHNS and CDR2 is SASEGT in the germline V gene. Trimming cost V 1 base and J 9 bases, with 12 bases left between them. Here the CDR3 reads CASSEGEGTAQYF. The CDR3 nucleotides are TGTGCCAGCAGTGAAGGTGAAGGGACGGCCCAGTACTTC.

The gene calls are TRBV7-9 and TRBJ2-7, with 8 bases fitting TRBD1. This CDR3 is built from 15 residues. V lost 5 bases, J lost 5 bases, and 11 bases stayed unmatched. Germline V gene sequence: CDR1 SEHNR, CDR2 FQNEAQ (reference sequence). Here the CDR3 DNA reads TGTGCCAGCAGCCGATGGGGACAGGAAAGGGACGAGCAGTACTTC. As protein: CASSRWGQERDEQYF.

This chain connects TRBV7-6 to TRBJ2-1; D is undetermined. In germline, CDR1 is SGHVS, CDR2 FNYEAQ. This CDR3 is 15 amino acids long. V was shortened by 5 bases and J by 6 bases, with 17 bases between the two germline ends. CDR3: CASSPERQAVNEQFF. The CDR3 region has the DNA TGTGCCAGCAGCCCCGAGAGGCAGGCAGTCAATGAGCAGTTCTTC.

The chain employs TRBV4-3 and TRBJ1-5; D unresolved. The CDR3 is made up of 15 amino acids. CDR1 and CDR2 from the germline V gene are LGHNA and YSLEER. V was shortened by 1 base and J by 4 bases, with 11 bases between the two germline ends. Written as DNA, the CDR3 is TGCGCCAGCAGCCAAGGCAGGTCGGCTAATCAGCCCCAGCATTTT. Protein sequence: CASSQGRSANQPQHF.

The V and J genes are TRBV7-9 and TRBJ2-2, with 9 bases that match TRBD1. This CDR3 is 15 amino acids long. The junction had 7 bases not matched to a gene; V was cut back by 4 bases and J by 7 bases. Per the germline V gene, CDR1 is SEHNR and CDR2 is FQNEAQ (reference sequence). The CDR3 spells CASSSYRGQGGELFF. The CDR3 region has the DNA TGTGCCAGCAGCTCCTACAGGGGGCAAGGCGGGGAGCTGTTTTTT.

The chain uses TRBV5-6 and TRBJ2-3; D is uncertain. V was trimmed by 2 bases and J by 8 bases, leaving 15 bases between them. Per germline, CDR1 SGHDT and CDR2 YYEEEE. The CDR3 contains 14 residues. The CDR3 bases are TGTGCCAGCAGCTTTATTGCCATCCCGGGTACGCAGTATTTT. Amino acids: CASSFIAIPGTQYF.

This chain connects TRBV6-6 to TRBJ1-6; TRBD1 is a possible D gene (6 bases). This CDR3 spans 16 amino acids. V was cut by 6 bases and J by 3 bases, with 15 bases left in between. CDR1 MNHNY and CDR2 SVGAGI come from the germline V gene (reference sequence). CDR3 protein: CASSIRGSDYNSPLHF. The CDR3 nucleotides read TGTGCCAGCAGCATCAGGGGTTCCGACTATAATTCACCCCTCCACTTT.

In its sample, this clone was seen once. The chain links TRBV6-1 to TRBJ2-7; 7 bases align to TRBD1. V lost 6 bases to trimming and J lost 0 bases; unmatched junction nucleotides: 5. Germline CDR1 MNHNS, CDR2 SASEGT. There are 14 residues in the CDR3. The CDR3 here is CASRTQGVSYEQYF. CDR3 DNA: TGTGCCAGCAGAACGCAGGGGGTCTCCTACGAGCAGTACTTC.

V is TRBV6-6 and J is TRBJ1-6; D not resolved. Trimming took off 0 bases at V and 6 bases at J, with 9 bases between the two ends. The CDR3 is 15 residues long. Germline-derived CDR1 and CDR2 are MNHNY and SVGAGI (reference sequence). In DNA, the CDR3 is TGTGCCAGCAGTTACTCACGGGCGAGTAATTCACCCCTCCACTTT. This sequence encodes CASSYSRASNSPLHF.

The chain links TRBV6-5 to TRBJ1-5; TRBD1 agrees at 9 bases. The V segment lost 5 bases and the J segment 6 bases; nucleotides outside the gene matches: 8. The CDR3 sequence is 15 residues long. Germline assignment: CDR1 MNHEY and CDR2 SVGAGI. Here the CDR3 reads CASSMGGTGSQPQHF. Here the CDR3 DNA reads TGTGCCAGCAGTATGGGGGGGACAGGGAGTCAGCCCCAGCATTTT.

This chain connects TRBV25-1 to TRBJ1-5, with D possibly TRBD1 on 5 matching bases. Trimming pared 4 bases from V and 5 bases from J, leaving 12 bases between. The germline V gene has CDR1 MGHDK and CDR2 SYGVNS. The CDR3 sequence is 14 residues long. The CDR3, as DNA: TGTGCCAGCAGTGGTTGGACAAATGATCAGCCCCAGCATTTT. The encoded protein is CASSGWTNDQPQHF.

This chain uses TRBV7-9 with TRBJ2-2; unclear D gene. V was trimmed by 5 bases and J by 3 bases, leaving 13 bases between them. In germline, CDR1 is SEHNR, CDR2 FQNEAQ (reference sequence). The CDR3 runs to 15 residues. The CDR3 reads CASSTRAVDTGELFF. CDR3 DNA: TGTGCCAGCAGCACCCGGGCGGTTGACACCGGGGAGCTGTTTTTT.

The chain has TRBV10-3 and TRBJ2-3; TRBD2 matches at 9 bases. Germline V gene data show CDR1 as ENHRY and CDR2 as SYGVKD. V lost 10 bases and J lost 6; bases outside the gene matches: 5. CDR3 size: 12 residues. CDR3 region: CASHAGGDTQYF. The CDR3 region has the DNA TGTGCCAGCCACGCGGGAGGGGATACGCAGTATTTT.

The chain links TRBV5-6 to TRBJ1-2; D is undetermined. CDR1 and CDR2 (germline): SGHDT, YYEEEE. This CDR3 is built from 8 residues. This chain's CDR3 is CDWRGYTF. For the CDR3, the DNA is TGTGACTGGAGGGGCTACACCTTC.

A remark on this clone: This CDR3 is also generated by other DNA sequences in the sample. This rearrangement joins TRBV6-5 to TRBJ2-7, with D possibly being TRBD2 (6 bases). The CDR3 is made up of 14 amino acids. Germline V gives CDR1 MNHEY, CDR2 SVGAGI. Trimming removed 6 bases from V and 3 bases from J, with 15 bases in between. The CDR3 here is CASSSGVGSYEQYF. CDR3 nucleotides: TGTGCCAGCAGCTCCGGGGTCGGGAGCTACGAGCAGTACTTC.

CDR3 protein: CASSEGDRGQYNEQFF. CDR3 nucleotides: TGTGCCAGCAGTGAAGGGGACAGGGGGCAGTACAATGAGCAGTTCTTC. The rearrangement links TRBV6-1 to TRBJ2-1; TRBD1 agrees at 12 bases. The CDR3 is made up of 16 amino acids. The germline gives CDR1 MNHNS, CDR2 SASEGT. V lost 1 base and J lost 4; bases outside the gene matches: 2.

This clone was picked up one time. This chain uses TRBV9 with TRBJ2-1, with D maybe TRBD2 (5 bases). The CDR3 has 15 residues. Between the trimmed V and J ends, which lost 3 bases and 4 bases, there was a span of 14 bases. Germline CDR1 SGDLS, CDR2 YYNGEE. As DNA, the CDR3 is TGTGCCAGCAGCGGGGGAGCTCAAGGGTACAATGAGCAGTTCTTC. Translated, it gives CASSGGAQGYNEQFF.

The chain joins TRBV5-4 to TRBJ2-7; D remains ambiguous. Deletions cut 4 bases from V and 3 bases from J, with 11 bases between. In germline, CDR1 is SGHNT, CDR2 YYREEE (reference sequence). The CDR3 loop spans 13 amino acids. The CDR3 sequence: CASSPGSNYEQYF. Written as DNA, the CDR3 is TGTGCCAGCAGCCCGGGTTCAAACTACGAGCAGTACTTC.

The V call is TRBV28, the J call TRBJ1-2, with TRBD1 matching over 9 bases. The germline V gene encodes CDR1 MDHEN and CDR2 SYDVKM. This CDR3 contains 12 residues. Trimming removed 5 bases from V and 6 bases from J; junction bases left unmatched: 1. CDR3 bases: TGTGCCAGCAGTCGGGACAGGGATGGCTACACCTTC. As protein: CASSRDRDGYTF.

This sequence joins TRBV29-1 and TRBJ1-2; D is unresolved. The CDR3 covers 10 residues. The germline V gene encodes CDR1 SQVTM and CDR2 ANQGSEA. The V end lost 1 base, the J end lost 6 bases, and 3 bases lay between the germline ends. CDR3 DNA: TGCAGCGTTGAAGTGGATGGCTACACCTTC. Translating gives CSVEVDGYTF.